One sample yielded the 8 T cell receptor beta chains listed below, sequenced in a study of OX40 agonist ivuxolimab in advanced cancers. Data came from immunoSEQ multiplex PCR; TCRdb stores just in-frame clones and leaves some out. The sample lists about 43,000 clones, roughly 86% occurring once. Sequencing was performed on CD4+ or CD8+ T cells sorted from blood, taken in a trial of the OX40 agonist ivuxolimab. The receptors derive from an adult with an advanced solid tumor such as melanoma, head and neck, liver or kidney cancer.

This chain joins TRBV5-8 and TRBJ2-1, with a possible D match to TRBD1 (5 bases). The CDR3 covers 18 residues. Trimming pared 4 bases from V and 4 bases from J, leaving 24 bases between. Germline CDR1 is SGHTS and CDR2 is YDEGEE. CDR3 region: CASSDRLGFGALYNEQFF. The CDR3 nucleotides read TGTGCCAGCAGCGATCGATTGGGATTTGGGGCCCTTTACAATGAGCAGTTCTTC.

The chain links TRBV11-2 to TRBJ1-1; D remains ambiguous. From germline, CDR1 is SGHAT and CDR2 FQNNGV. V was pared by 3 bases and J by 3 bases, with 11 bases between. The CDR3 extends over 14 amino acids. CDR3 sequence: CASSLGGVHTEAFF. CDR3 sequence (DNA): TGTGCCAGCAGCTTGGGTGGGGTCCACACTGAAGCTTTCTTT.

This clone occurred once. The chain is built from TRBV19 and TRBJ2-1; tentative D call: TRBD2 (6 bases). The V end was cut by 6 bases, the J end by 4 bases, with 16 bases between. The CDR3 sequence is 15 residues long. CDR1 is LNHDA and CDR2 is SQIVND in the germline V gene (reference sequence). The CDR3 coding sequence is TGTGCCAGTAGCCCAATAGCGGAGCAGTACAATGAGCAGTTCTTC. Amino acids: CASSPIAEQYNEQFF.

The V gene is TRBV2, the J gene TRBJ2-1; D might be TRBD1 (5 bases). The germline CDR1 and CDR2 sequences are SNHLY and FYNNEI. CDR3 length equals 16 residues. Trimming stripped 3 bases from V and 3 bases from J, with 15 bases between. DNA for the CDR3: TGTGCCAGCAGTGAGGGGCCCGACGACCTCTACAATGAGCAGTTCTTC. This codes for CASSEGPDDLYNEQFF.

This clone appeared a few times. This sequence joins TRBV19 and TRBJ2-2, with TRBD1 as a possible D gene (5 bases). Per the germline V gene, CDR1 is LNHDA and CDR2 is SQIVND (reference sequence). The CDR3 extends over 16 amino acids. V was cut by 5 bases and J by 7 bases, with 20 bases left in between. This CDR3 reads CASSGKLTVDSGELFF. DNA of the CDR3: TGTGCCAGTAGTGGAAAATTGACAGTGGATAGCGGGGAGCTGTTTTTT.

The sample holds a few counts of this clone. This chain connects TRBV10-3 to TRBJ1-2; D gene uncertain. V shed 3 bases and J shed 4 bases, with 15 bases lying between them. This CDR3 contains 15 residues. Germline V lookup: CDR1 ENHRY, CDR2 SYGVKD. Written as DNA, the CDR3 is TGTGCCATCAGTGAATCTGGGGAAGATGGCTATGGCTACACCTTC. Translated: CAISESGEDGYGYTF.

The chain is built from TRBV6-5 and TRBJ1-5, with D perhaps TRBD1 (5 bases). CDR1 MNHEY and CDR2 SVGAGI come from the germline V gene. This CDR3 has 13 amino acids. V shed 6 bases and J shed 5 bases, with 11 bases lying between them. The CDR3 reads CASSSAGDQPQHF. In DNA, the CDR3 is TGTGCCAGCAGCTCCGCGGGGGATCAGCCCCAGCATTTT.

CDR3 coding DNA: TGCGCCAGCAGCGTGACTAAAATTAGCACAGATACGCAGTATTTT. It codes for CASSVTKISTDTQYF. The genes are TRBV5-1 and TRBJ2-3, with D perhaps TRBD2 (5 bases). The CDR3 runs 15 residues. CDR1 is SGHRS and CDR2 is YFSETQ in the germline V gene. V lost 4 bases, J lost 0 bases, and 12 bases lay in between.